A single sample is the source of the 26 T cell receptor beta chains below, sequenced in a study of CD8 T cells in ankylosing spondylitis. TCRdb called the 5' RACE reads again in MiXCR, with one record for every CDR3 protein. The sample has a few hundred thousand distinct CDR3 sequences; around 21% are singletons. Sequencing was done on a sample of blood, either unsorted or a sorted T cell fraction (not recorded which). The receptors originated from a female donor with ankylosing spondylitis or in good health (not recorded which).

In its sample, this clonotype was seen a few times. The chain has TRBV7-6 and TRBJ2-2, with TRBD1 as a possible D gene (8 bases). Between the trimmed V and J ends, which lost 5 bases and 9 bases, there was a span of 19 bases. Per the germline V gene, CDR1 is SGHVS and CDR2 is FNYEAQ. This CDR3 has 15 amino acids. This CDR3 is CASSPWTGRDRELFF. Here the CDR3 DNA reads TGTGCCAGCAGCCCATGGACAGGGAGGGACAGGGAGCTGTTTTTT.

In its sample, this clonotype was seen many times. The J gene is TRBJ2-1, the V gene TRBV10-3; D is perhaps TRBD1 (6 bases). Germline assignment: CDR1 ENHRY and CDR2 SYGVKD. The CDR3 contains 13 residues. Trimming stripped 6 bases from V and 8 bases from J, with 14 bases between. For the CDR3, the DNA is TGTGCCATCAGCGCCCACAGGGCGGATGAGCAGTTCTTC. Protein sequence: CAISAHRADEQFF.

This clonotype came up a few times. This chain links TRBV12-3 or TRBV12-4 with TRBJ2-2; TRBD2 matches at 9 bases. The V gene end was trimmed by 1 base and the J gene end by 7 bases; junction bases not matched to a gene: 7. This CDR3 spans 16 amino acids. CDR3 sequence reads: CASSLVGVAGDGELFF. CDR3 DNA: TGTGCCAGCAGTTTAGTGGGGGTAGCGGGAGACGGGGAGCTGTTTTTT.

The V call is TRBV5-1, the J call TRBJ2-1; D may match TRBD1 or TRBD2 (5 bases each). CDR3 size: 15 residues. The V and J ends lost 3 bases and 0 bases respectively, with 10 bases between them. Germline CDR1 is SGHRS and CDR2 is YFSETQ. CDR3 nucleotides: TGCGCCAGCAGCTCGAGGGGTAACTCCTACAATGAGCAGTTCTTC. The encoded protein is CASSSRGNSYNEQFF.

This clonotype has a single count. The chain is built from TRBV7-2 and TRBJ1-2; TRBD1 agrees at 8 bases. This CDR3 spans 15 amino acids. The V segment lost 0 bases and the J segment 8 bases; nucleotides outside the gene matches: 8. The germline V gene encodes CDR1 SGHTA and CDR2 FQGNSA. This chain's CDR3 is CASSLALRTGLGYTF. As DNA, the CDR3 is TGTGCCAGCAGCTTAGCGCTCCGGACAGGGCTGGGCTACACCTTC.

This chain uses TRBV20-1 with TRBJ2-7; D might be TRBD2 (6 bases). This CDR3 spans 11 amino acids. The V gene's germline CDR1 is DFQATT and CDR2 SNEGSKA (reference sequence). CDR3 loop: CRTDVGGEQYF. The DNA for the CDR3 is TGCAGGACAGACGTCGGAGGGGAGCAGTACTTC.

This clonotype was found many times. The chain carries TRBV20-1 and TRBJ2-3; the D gene is possibly TRBD2 (6 bases). This CDR3 is built from 13 residues. In germline, CDR1 is DFQATT, CDR2 SNEGSKA (reference sequence). The ends were cut back, 2 bases at V and 6 bases at J, with 12 bases in the middle. CDR3 sequence reads: CSARPLGGDTQYF. The CDR3 DNA is TGCAGTGCTAGACCCTTGGGGGGTGATACGCAGTATTTT.

The chain employs TRBV3-1 and TRBJ1-5, with D uncertain. The CDR3 is 13 residues long. Trimming removed 0 bases at V and 5 bases at J, with 5 bases between. CDR1 and CDR2 from the germline V gene are LGHDT and YNNKEL (reference sequence). The CDR3 loop reads CASSQDWYQPQHF. For the CDR3, the DNA is TGTGCCAGCAGCCAAGATTGGTATCAGCCCCAGCATTTT.

The DNA of the CDR3 is TGTGCCAGCACTACCCTGGGACGGGGGCCAGATACGCAGTATTTT. Protein: CASTTLGRGPDTQYF. The chain links TRBV7-2 to TRBJ2-3, with D perhaps matching TRBD1 or TRBD2 (6 bases each). CDR1 and CDR2 (germline): SGHTA, FQGNSA. V was clipped by 7 bases and J by 4 bases, with 18 bases between them. The CDR3 extends over 15 amino acids. The full variable domain, completed using reference TRBV7-2 and TRBJ2-3, is GAGVSQSPSNKVTEKGKDVELRCDPISGHTALYWYRQSLGQGLEFLIYFQGNSAPDKSGLPSDRFSAERTGGSVSTLTIQRTQQEDSAVYLCASTTLGRGPDTQYFGPGTRLTVL.

The rearrangement joins TRBV29-1 to TRBJ2-4, with TRBD1 identical over 8 bases. CDR3 length equals 14 residues. CDR1 and CDR2 (germline): SQVTM, ANQGSEA. The V and J ends lost 6 bases and 3 bases, in that order; junction bases with no gene match: 7. The CDR3 protein is CSVQRTGNKNIQYF. In DNA form, the CDR3 reads TGCAGCGTCCAGAGGACAGGGAACAAAAACATTCAGTACTTC.

This clonotype was counted a few times. The chain is built from TRBV20-1 and TRBJ2-1, with D possibly matching TRBD2 (6 bases). Trimming cost V 4 bases and J 7 bases, with 20 bases left between them. In germline, CDR1 is DFQATT, CDR2 SNEGSKA (reference sequence). The CDR3 is 15 residues long. The CDR3 DNA sequence: TGCAGTGCTATAGGCGGGATTTCCTTAGGTAATGAGCAGTTCTTC. Its protein product is CSAIGGISLGNEQFF.

The rearrangement joins TRBV3-1 to TRBJ2-7; perhaps TRBD1 as D (5 bases). The CDR3 runs 12 residues. The V gene lost 3 bases and the J gene lost 5 bases, with 8 bases spanning the gap. Germline V gene lookup returns CDR1 LGHDT and CDR2 YNNKEL (reference sequence). The CDR3 is CASSHQGNEQYF. The CDR3 DNA reads TGTGCCAGCAGCCATCAGGGAAACGAGCAGTACTTC.

The chain carries TRBV6-2 or TRBV6-3 and TRBJ2-1; 10 bases are shared with TRBD2. This CDR3 is built from 16 residues. In germline, CDR1 is MNHEY, CDR2 SVGEGT. V lost 5 bases, J lost 2 bases, and 6 bases stayed unmatched. The CDR3 nucleotides read TGTGCCAGCAGTGGGTTAGCGGGAGGTGCCTACAATGAGCAGTTCTTC. It yields the protein CASSGLAGGAYNEQFF.

The chain couples TRBV7-3 to TRBJ2-3; unclear D gene. The germline V gene encodes CDR1 SGHTA and CDR2 FQGTGA. Between the trimmed V and J ends, which lost 2 bases and 0 bases, there was a span of 6 bases. The CDR3 is 14 amino acids. The CDR3 sequence: CASSLRSSTDTQYF. DNA of the CDR3: TGTGCCAGCAGCTTACGGTCAAGCACAGATACGCAGTATTTT.

Only a few counts were recorded for this clonotype. This chain connects TRBV12-3 or TRBV12-4 to TRBJ2-5; weak D call: TRBD2 (6 bases). V lost 2 bases and J lost 4, with 17 bases in between. The length of the CDR3 is 16 residues. The CDR3 is CASSLRGGGGGETQYF. CDR3 sequence (DNA): TGTGCCAGCAGTTTAAGGGGTGGGGGAGGTGGAGAGACCCAGTACTTC.

This clonotype occurred a few times. J is TRBJ1-4 and V is TRBV5-6; the D gene is possibly TRBD1 (6 bases). Trimming pared 0 bases from V and 5 bases from J, leaving 14 bases between. Germline CDR1 is SGHDT and CDR2 is YYEEEE. The CDR3 consists of 16 residues. The CDR3 protein is CASSLDTGLGNEKLFF. The CDR3 bases are TGTGCCAGCAGCTTGGATACAGGGTTAGGGAATGAAAAACTGTTTTTT.

This clonotype came up a few times. CDR3 bases: TGTGCCAGCAGGGCCATTCGGGGCCTCGGAGGGGTGCAGTTCTTC. Protein: CASRAIRGLGGVQFF. This rearrangement joins TRBV3-1 to TRBJ2-1, with D possibly being TRBD2 (6 bases). V was cut by 6 bases and J by 12 bases, with 24 bases left in between. Germline CDR1 LGHDT, CDR2 YNNKEL (reference sequence). The CDR3 length is 15 residues.

V is TRBV6-1 and J is TRBJ1-6; the D is unclear. The CDR3 has 13 residues. Between the trimmed V and J ends, which lost 1 base and 7 bases, there was a span of 5 bases. Germline V CDR1 and CDR2: MNHNS, SASEGT. The CDR3 loop is CASSEVFNSPLHF. CDR3 DNA: TGTGCCAGCAGTGAAGTCTTCAATTCACCCCTCCACTTT.

The table lists this clonotype with many counts. The chain is built from TRBV9 and TRBJ2-1, with 8 positions matching TRBD2. V shed 3 bases and J 1 base; nucleotides not matched to a gene: 18. The CDR3 has 20 amino acids. The germline gives CDR1 SGDLS, CDR2 YYNGEE. The CDR3 DNA reads as TGTGCCAGCAGCGCGGGGGCCGGGACTAGGATCTCCGGGTCCTACAATGAGCAGTTCTTC. Amino acids: CASSAGAGTRISGSYNEQFF.

The chain combines TRBV5-1 with TRBJ2-5; D perhaps matches TRBD1 (6 bases). With 4 bases removed from V and 5 bases from J, the gap between germline ends came to 24 bases. The CDR3 length is 17 residues. From germline, CDR1 is SGHRS and CDR2 YFSETQ. This chain's CDR3 is CASSQQRPVDSKETQYF. CDR3 nucleotides: TGCGCCAGCAGCCAGCAGAGACCGGTGGACAGTAAGGAGACCCAGTACTTC.

The chain joins TRBV4-3 to TRBJ2-7; 7 bases map to TRBD1. The CDR3 runs to 16 residues. Trimming removed 2 bases from V and 5 bases from J; junction bases left unmatched: 12. Germline lookup yields CDR1 LGHNA and CDR2 YSLEER. The CDR3 nucleotides are TGCGCCAGCAGCCAATTTTCAGGGGGACCGAGGAACGAGCAGTACTTC. It encodes CASSQFSGGPRNEQYF.

The gene calls are TRBV6-5 and TRBJ2-7; no clear D gene. Germline CDR1 is MNHEY and CDR2 is SVGAGI. CDR3 length: 15 amino acids. V lost 2 bases and J 3 bases, leaving 14 bases between the germline ends. The DNA for the CDR3 is TGTGCCAGCAGTTACAGGGCTAGTCGAATCTACGAGCAGTACTTC. It specifies CASSYRASRIYEQYF.

A few counts support this clonotype. The V and J genes are TRBV20-1 and TRBJ2-5; no reliable D call. CDR1 DFQATT and CDR2 SNEGSKA come from the germline V gene (reference sequence). The CDR3 sequence is 13 residues long. The ends were cut back, 3 bases at V and 4 bases at J, with 12 bases in the middle. CDR3 sequence (DNA): TGCAGTGCTAGCGGATCTAGTGGAGAGACCCAGTACTTC. Translated: CSASGSSGETQYF.

A note on this clonotype: One end of the junction fails to match germline, which may point to a read error. This sequence joins TRBV9 and TRBJ2-7, with TRBD2 identical over 9 bases. The CDR3 has 14 residues. From germline, CDR1 is SGDLS and CDR2 YYNGEE. CDR3 amino acids: CAGSVVAGGPEQYF. In DNA, the CDR3 is TGTGCCGGCAGCGTAGTCGCGGGAGGGCCCGAGCAGTACTTC.

V and J are TRBV3-1 and TRBJ1-4, with D tentatively TRBD1 (6 bases). Trimming removed 1 base at V and 5 bases at J, with 11 bases between. The CDR3 spans 15 residues. CDR1 is LGHDT and CDR2 is YNNKEL in the germline V gene (reference sequence). CDR3 loop: CASSQGGQGNEKLFF. The DNA of the CDR3 is TGTGCCAGCAGCCAAGGCGGTCAGGGGAATGAAAAACTGTTTTTT. The variable domain in full, with the rest retrieved from reference TRBV3-1 and TRBJ1-4, is DTAVSQTPKYLVTQMGNDKSIKCEQNLGHDTMYWYKQDSKKFLKIMFSYNNKELIINETVPNRFSPKSPDKAHLNLHINSLELGDSAVYFCASSQGGQGNEKLFFGSGTQLSVL.

At least ten counts were recorded for this clonotype. This rearrangement joins TRBV6-1 to TRBJ2-7, with 8 positions matching TRBD2. Germline CDR1 and CDR2: MNHNS and SASEGT. V lost 6 bases, J lost 6 bases, and 19 bases stayed unmatched. CDR3 length equals 17 residues. The CDR3 loop is CASSARGSGAAPREQYF. The CDR3 DNA reads as TGTGCCAGCAGCGCCAGGGGTAGCGGGGCCGCGCCTCGCGAGCAGTACTTC.